Following are 22 T cell receptor beta chains from one sample sequenced in a study of blood T cells in healthy people across ages. A J-beta primer mix and a sample-barcoded 5' primer were used in a second PCR of roughly 6 to 11 cycles. Using its own MiXCR run on the 5' RACE reads, TCRdb lists one record per CDR3 protein. The repertoire consists of about 1,000,000 distinct CDR3 sequences, with roughly 45% occurring once and the leading ten covering approximately 17%. Specimen: blood. These receptor sequences come from an older woman in good health.

Only a few counts were recorded for this clonotype. The V gene is TRBV11-2, the J gene TRBJ2-7; TRBD2 might be the D (6 bases). There are 15 residues in the CDR3. V was shortened by 3 bases and J by 4 bases, with 16 bases between the two germline ends. The V gene's germline CDR1 is SGHAT and CDR2 FQNNGV. The CDR3 region is CASSLAGPGKYEQYF. The CDR3 nucleotides read TGTGCCAGCAGCTTGGCGGGACCTGGAAAGTACGAGCAGTACTTC.

The chain joins TRBV9 to TRBJ2-1; 14 bases match TRBD2. Germline lookup yields CDR1 SGDLS and CDR2 YYNGEE. The CDR3 extends over 16 amino acids. The junction had 5 bases not matched to a gene; V was cut back by 3 bases and J by 6 bases. The CDR3 bases are TGTGCCAGCAGCGGTCCCGGGACTAGCGGGAGCAATGAGCAGTTCTTC. Amino acid sequence: CASSGPGTSGSNEQFF.

The chain employs TRBV10-3 and TRBJ2-5; 7 bases map to TRBD1. The DNA end is a closer match to TRBJ2-7, so the J assignment may be wrong. The CDR3 covers 13 residues. In germline, CDR1 is ENHRY, CDR2 SYGVKD. The CDR3 protein is CAIRMSQGDEQYF. CDR3 DNA sequence: TGTGCCATCAGAATGTCTCAGGGGGACGAGCAGTACTTC.

The V call is TRBV20-1, the J call TRBJ2-7; 13 positions agree with TRBD2. The CDR3 sequence is 13 residues long. The ends lost 3 bases at V and 10 bases at J; junction bases unmatched: 6. CDR1 DFQATT and CDR2 SNEGSKA come from the germline V gene (reference sequence). The CDR3, as DNA: TGCAGTGCTAGGGCGACTAGCGGGAGGAGACAGTACTTC. It encodes CSARATSGRRQYF.

The CDR3: CSGTLAGGTDTQYF. The CDR3 DNA sequence: TGCAGCGGTACACTAGCGGGAGGGACAGATACGCAGTATTTT. The genes are TRBV29-1 and TRBJ2-3; TRBD2 matches 13 bases. V trimming: 7 bases; J trimming: 3 bases; junction bases outside the gene matches: 4. The CDR3 contains 14 residues. Germline CDR1 is SQVTM and CDR2 is ANQGSEA.

This clonotype was observed once. The V and J genes are TRBV9 and TRBJ2-5; 7 nucleotides align to TRBD2. The end of the DNA fits TRBJ2-7 better, so the J call may be wrong. CDR1 is SGDLS, CDR2 YYNGEE, per germline. The CDR3 length is 13 residues. The CDR3 DNA reads TGTGCCAGCAGCGGGGGAGGGGAAACCGAGCAGTACTTC. It encodes CASSGGGETEQYF.

The CDR3 loop is CASSFSPQGANTQYF. DNA of the CDR3: TGTGCCAGCAGCTTTTCTCCACAGGGGGCAAATACGCAGTATTTT. The rearrangement links TRBV7-3 to TRBJ2-3, with TRBD1 matching 9 bases. This CDR3 is built from 15 residues. In germline, CDR1 is SGHTA, CDR2 FQGTGA. V lost 3 bases to trimming and J lost 7 bases; unmatched junction nucleotides: 8.

V gene TRBV7-2 combines with J gene TRBJ2-4, with a possible D match to TRBD2 (5 bases). The CDR3 spans 16 residues. V shed 5 bases and J shed 2 bases, with 16 bases lying between them. Germline V gene data show CDR1 as SGHTA and CDR2 as FQGNSA. This CDR3 reads CASSPTRANTKNIQYF. The DNA for the CDR3 is TGTGCCAGCAGCCCCACTAGAGCTAATACCAAAAACATTCAGTACTTC.

This clonotype was observed once. The V call is TRBV20-1, the J call TRBJ2-1; D may be TRBD2 (7 bases). The J call could be wrong; TRBJ2-7 is a better fit for the DNA end. The CDR3 contains 15 residues. Germline V gene sequence: CDR1 DFQATT, CDR2 SNEGSKA (reference sequence). This CDR3 is CSAKRGGIVYNEQYF. The CDR3, as DNA: TGCAGTGCAAAAAGGGGGGGGATAGTCTACAATGAGCAGTACTTC.

This clonotype was recorded a few times. The chain links TRBV6-2 or TRBV6-3 to TRBJ1-4, with TRBD1 matching 10 bases. With 8 bases clipped from V and 7 bases from J, the junction kept 7 bases outside the gene matches. Per germline, CDR1 MNHEY and CDR2 SVGEGT. CDR3 size: 14 residues. The CDR3: CASRGTGAGEKLFF. CDR3 DNA: TGTGCCAGCCGCGGGACAGGGGCGGGTGAAAAACTGTTTTTT.

The V gene is TRBV12-3 or TRBV12-4, the J gene TRBJ2-5; 8 bases are shared with TRBD1. The CDR3 sequence is 16 residues long. The V and J ends lost 3 bases and 5 bases, in that order; junction bases with no gene match: 11. The CDR3 sequence: CASSFPGTGRRETQYF. The CDR3 DNA is TGTGCCAGCAGTTTCCCCGGGACAGGCCGCAGGGAGACCCAGTACTTC.

The chain has TRBV2 and TRBJ2-5, with unresolved D. The CDR3 contains 16 residues. Trimming shortened V by 6 bases and J by 1 base, and 18 bases separated the two germline ends. From germline, CDR1 is SNHLY and CDR2 FYNNEI. CDR3 in amino acids: CASRAGSLGSQETQYF. CDR3 bases: TGTGCCAGCAGGGCAGGTTCTTTAGGATCCCAAGAGACCCAGTACTTC.

This sequence joins TRBV29-1 and TRBJ2-1; TRBD1 agrees at 7 bases. Germline V gene sequence: CDR1 SQVTM, CDR2 ANQGSEA. V gave up 4 bases and J gave up 7 bases; unmatched junction bases: 7. The CDR3 has 13 amino acids. The chain's CDR3 is CSVASQGENEQFF. In DNA form, the CDR3 reads TGCAGCGTTGCTAGTCAGGGGGAAAATGAGCAGTTCTTC.

This clonotype was seen only once. The chain joins TRBV5-1 to TRBJ1-2, with 8 positions matching TRBD1. The CDR3 is made up of 13 amino acids. The ends lost 5 bases at V and 7 bases at J; junction bases unmatched: 7. Germline CDR1 is SGHRS and CDR2 is YFSETQ. CDR3 nucleotide sequence: TGCGCCAGCAGGTCGACAGGGGTAGTTGGCTACACCTTC. Translated: CASRSTGVVGYTF.

This clonotype was picked up many times. This chain connects TRBV21-1 to TRBJ2-3; TRBD2 was called by the table and not checked on the DNA. TRBV21-1 is flagged as a pseudogene. This CDR3 contains 17 residues. CDR3 region: CASSKTAVAARTDTQYF. The CDR3 DNA sequence: TGTGCCAGCAGCAAAACGGCAGTAGCGGCCCGCACAGATACGCAGTATTTT.

This clonotype appeared a few times. The chain combines TRBV5-6 with TRBJ1-4, with 7 nucleotides matching TRBD1. In germline, CDR1 is SGHDT, CDR2 YYEEEE. CDR3 length: 13 amino acids. The ends lost 2 bases at V and 11 bases at J; junction bases unmatched: 6. The CDR3 reads CASSLGDSMKLFF. DNA of the CDR3: TGTGCCAGCAGCTTAGGGGACAGTATGAAACTGTTTTTT.

The gene calls are TRBV12-3 or TRBV12-4 and TRBJ2-2; 8 bases are a match to TRBD2. Trimming removed 3 bases from V and 7 bases from J; junction bases left unmatched: 4. The CDR3 is 14 residues long. The CDR3 region is CASSFTSGGGELFF. Written as DNA, the CDR3 is TGTGCCAGCAGTTTTACTAGCGGAGGCGGGGAGCTGTTTTTT.

This clonotype was seen a few times. This chain connects TRBV7-2 to TRBJ2-1; D is ambiguous. The CDR3 is made up of 12 amino acids. Germline V gives CDR1 SGHTA, CDR2 FQGNSA. Trimming removed 5 bases at V and 6 bases at J, with 8 bases between. CDR3 protein: CASSRRINEQFF. DNA for the CDR3: TGTGCCAGCAGCCGCAGGATCAATGAGCAGTTCTTC.

This clonotype was found many times. V gene TRBV18 combines with J gene TRBJ2-7; D may be TRBD1 or TRBD2 (7 bases each). Trimming removed 6 bases at V and 2 bases at J, with 17 bases between. The germline CDR1 and CDR2 sequences are KGHSH and LQKENI. The CDR3 has 15 residues. Here the CDR3 DNA reads TGTGCCAGCTCCGAGGGGGCTAGCGGACCCTACGAGCAGTACTTC. Its protein product is CASSEGASGPYEQYF.

The gene calls are TRBV12-3 or TRBV12-4 and TRBJ2-4, with 12 bases fitting TRBD2. J gave up 13 bases and V 5 bases, and 12 bases lay outside the gene matches. This CDR3 has 15 amino acids. Here the CDR3 reads CASSGPSGRAKEQYF. The CDR3 nucleotides read TGTGCCAGCAGTGGCCCTAGCGGGAGGGCCAAGGAGCAGTACTTC.

V is TRBV20-1 and J is TRBJ2-5; the match to TRBD1 covers 10 bases. The J call may be faulty, since TRBJ2-7 better matches the DNA end. Germline CDR1 and CDR2: DFQATT and SNEGSKA (reference sequence). CDR3 length equals 12 residues. CDR3 sequence (DNA): TGCAGTGCTAGTGGGACAGGGGCCGAGCAGTACTTC. It is translated as CSASGTGAEQYF.

This clonotype has only a few counts. The chain carries TRBV25-1 and TRBJ1-2, with 8 nucleotides matching TRBD1. The CDR3 runs to 13 residues. The junction had 7 bases not matched to a gene; V was cut back by 8 bases and J by 5 bases. Per germline, CDR1 MGHDK and CDR2 SYGVNS. CDR3 DNA sequence: TGTGCCAGCGTACCGGGACAGGCATATGGCTACACCTTC. This translates into CASVPGQAYGYTF.